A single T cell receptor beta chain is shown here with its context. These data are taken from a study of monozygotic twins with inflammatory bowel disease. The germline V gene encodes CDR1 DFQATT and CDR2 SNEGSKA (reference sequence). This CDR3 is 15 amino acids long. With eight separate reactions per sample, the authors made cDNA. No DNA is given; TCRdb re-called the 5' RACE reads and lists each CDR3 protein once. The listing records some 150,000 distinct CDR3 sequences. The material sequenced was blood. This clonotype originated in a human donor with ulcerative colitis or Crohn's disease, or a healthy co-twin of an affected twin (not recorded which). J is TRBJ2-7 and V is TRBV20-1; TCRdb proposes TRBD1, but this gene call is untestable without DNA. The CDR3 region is CSARDPPGEGYEQYF.